This TCR beta chain is from a study of radiotherapy plus CTLA-4 blockade in lung cancer. Study-level points and caveats: With interferon-beta, early dynamics of blood T cell clones were reported to best predict response.

Regarding this clone: Its antigen remains unknown.

Sequencing used immunoSEQ multiplex PCR; TCRdb keeps in-frame clones, though not all of them. Seen here are about 91,000 clones, approximately 75% observed once, and the top ten hold 11% to 15%. Trimming shortened V by 2 bases and J by 5 bases, and 13 bases separated the two germline ends. CDR1 SGHDT and CDR2 YYEEEE come from the germline V gene. This CDR3 spans 14 amino acids. The TCR was taken from a human donor with non-small cell lung cancer that progressed on radiotherapy plus ipilimumab. V is TRBV5-6 and J is TRBJ1-1, with D perhaps TRBD1 (6 bases). The sequencing used peripheral blood, collected from a patient treated with radiotherapy plus ipilimumab. CDR3 in amino acids: CASSLQGMRTEAFF. The CDR3 bases are TGTGCCAGCAGCTTACAGGGTATGAGGACTGAAGCTTTCTTT.